This T cell receptor (beta chain) was identified during a study of cytomegalovirus exposure and HLA in healthy donors. About this clone itself: Antigen unknown.

The PCR made use of 60 Vbeta and 13 Jbeta primers. The data were produced by immunoSEQ multiplex PCR, yet TCRdb's version contains in-frame clones alone and is incomplete. The table records about 140,000 clones, roughly 75% of them present only once. The CDR3 totals 15 residues. CDR1 and CDR2 from the germline V gene are SEHNR and FQNEAQ (reference sequence). The V and J ends lost 5 bases and 5 bases, in that order; junction bases with no gene match: 4. Study-wide findings and caveats: Presence/absence analyses assumed roughly uniform sequencing depth across donors.

Samples came from healthy bone marrow donors. This sequence was found in a female donor in good health and CMV-seronegative. The specimen sequenced was PBMCs. The V and J genes are TRBV7-9 and TRBJ2-2, with 11 bases identical to TRBD1. CDR3 in amino acids: CASSPGTGGTGELFF. The CDR3 DNA reads as TGTGCCAGCAGCCCCGGGACAGGGGGGACCGGGGAGCTGTTTTTT.